The 8 T cell receptor beta chains presented below share a single source sample, sequenced in a study of cytotoxic CD8 clonotypes in ibrutinib-treated CLL. Sequencing was performed with immunoSEQ multiplex PCR; in TCRdb, only in-frame clones are kept and a portion is missing. The sample records approximately 25,000 clones, 55% to 75% being singletons. The sample was PBMCs, taken after 12 months of ibrutinib treatment. The receptors stem from a human donor with chronic lymphocytic leukemia.

This chain uses TRBV4-2 with TRBJ2-5; 9 bases fit TRBD2. Germline V gives CDR1 LGHNA, CDR2 YNFKEQ. V gave up 5 bases and J gave up 1 base; unmatched junction bases: 14. CDR3 length: 18 amino acids. The CDR3 loop is CASSAHLRLAATQETQYF. For the CDR3, the DNA is TGTGCCAGCAGCGCCCACCTCCGACTAGCGGCCACCCAAGAGACCCAGTACTTC.

The chain employs TRBV19 and TRBJ2-1; 8 positions agree with TRBD2. Trimming cost V 4 bases and J 2 bases; bases outside gene matches: 4. The CDR3 is made up of 15 amino acids. The germline V gene encodes CDR1 LNHDA and CDR2 SQIVND (reference sequence). Here the CDR3 reads CASSTYSGTYNEQFF. The CDR3 region has the DNA TGTGCCAGTAGTACCTATAGCGGGACCTACAATGAGCAGTTCTTC.

The gene calls are TRBV18 and TRBJ2-5, with a possible D match to TRBD2 (6 bases). CDR3 size: 16 residues. Germline V gene sequence: CDR1 KGHSH, CDR2 LQKENI. V was cut by 0 bases and J by 3 bases, with 14 bases left in between. This chain's CDR3 is CASSPPGLAQKETQYF. CDR3 sequence (DNA): TGTGCCAGCTCACCACCAGGGCTAGCGCAGAAAGAGACCCAGTACTTC.

The chain couples TRBV18 to TRBJ1-1; 11 nucleotides align to TRBD1. Germline CDR1 KGHSH, CDR2 LQKENI. V lost 5 bases, J lost 4 bases, and 3 bases stayed unmatched. The CDR3 sequence is 14 residues long. The DNA of the CDR3 is TGTGCCAGCTCAAGAGGGACAGGGGGCACTGAAGCTTTCTTT. It codes for CASSRGTGGTEAFF.

This clone was counted a few times. This rearrangement joins TRBV28 to TRBJ1-2; no reliable D call. Between the trimmed V and J ends, which lost 2 bases and 3 bases, there was a span of 16 bases. The CDR3 runs to 16 residues. CDR1 is MDHEN, CDR2 SYDVKM, per germline. The CDR3 is CASSLTPPASHYGYTF. DNA of the CDR3: TGTGCCAGCAGTTTAACCCCCCCGGCATCTCACTATGGCTACACCTTC.

By proportion, this clone is medium-sized. V is TRBV6-1 and J is TRBJ2-5; 8 bases fit TRBD2. Germline assignment: CDR1 MNHNS and CDR2 SASEGT. V dropped 2 bases and J dropped 5; count of bases not matched to a gene: 13. CDR3 length: 17 residues. CDR3 nucleotides: TGTGCCAGCAGTGAATTTCTTACCCCGGTAGCGGGGGAGACCCAGTACTTC. Translation gives CASSEFLTPVAGETQYF.

The chain employs TRBV15 and TRBJ1-3; unclear D gene. Germline-derived CDR1 and CDR2 are LNHNV and YYDKDF (reference sequence). CDR3 length: 16 amino acids. With 0 bases removed from V and 0 bases from J, the gap between germline ends came to 9 bases. The CDR3 bases are TGTGCCACCAGCAGAGATAAGCGTATCTCTGGAAACACCATATATTTT. Its translation is CATSRDKRISGNTIYF. Variable domain in full (rest from reference TRBV15 and TRBJ1-3): DAMVIQNPRYQVTQFGKPVTLSCSQTLNHNVMYWYQQKSSQAPKLLFHYYDKDFNNEADTPDNFQSRRPNTSFCFLDIRSPGLGDTAMYLCATSRDKRISGNTIYFGEGSWLTVV.

This chain uses TRBV5-1 with TRBJ2-7; a possible D gene is TRBD1 (6 bases). V lost 7 bases to trimming and J lost 2 bases, with 19 bases between them. CDR1 and CDR2 (germline): SGHRS, YFSETQ. This CDR3 is 15 amino acids long. CDR3 bases: TGCGCCAGCCATCCCGCTGGACAGCTAACCTACGAGCAGTACTTC. Encoded protein: CASHPAGQLTYEQYF. Drawing the rest from reference TRBV5-1 and TRBJ2-7, the complete variable domain is KAGVTQTPRYLIKTRGQQVTLSCSPISGHRSVSWYQQTPGQGLQFLFEYFSETQRNKGNFPGRFSGRQFSNSRSEMNVSTLELGDSALYLCASHPAGQLTYEQYFGPGTRLTVT.